These 16 T cell receptor beta chains were sequenced from one sample in a study of T cells in Graves' hyperthyroidism and ophthalmopathy. Researchers took RNA transcripts and amplified the TCR beta CDR3 regions from them. HTBI primers drove first-round RT-PCR of the TCR CDR3. In TCRdb, the multiplex PCR reads were re-called with MiXCR into one record per CDR3 protein. The sample has 600,000 to 650,000 distinct CDR3 sequences, around 20% seen once; the top ten hold around a third. Material for sequencing was blood. Receptor source: a man aged 25-45 years with Graves' ophthalmopathy.

The rearrangement links TRBV28 to TRBJ1-1; D gene unclear. Looked up from germline, CDR1 is MDHEN and CDR2 is SYDVKM. With 6 bases removed from V and 4 bases from J, the gap between germline ends came to 15 bases. The CDR3 has 14 amino acids. CDR3 in amino acids: CASRWTLRGTEAFF. CDR3 coding DNA: TGTGCCAGCAGGTGGACGCTCCGAGGCACTGAAGCTTTCTTT.

The V call is TRBV4-2, the J call TRBJ2-2, with 8 bases lining up with TRBD2. CDR1 and CDR2 from the germline V gene are LGHNA and YNFKEQ. The CDR3 loop spans 15 amino acids. V shed 0 bases, J shed 10 bases, and the junction held 7 bases outside the gene matches. CDR3 coding DNA: TGTGCCAGCAGCCAAGATGGGACTAGGGGGGAGGAGCTGTTTTTT. It codes for CASSQDGTRGEELFF.

This clonotype has only a few counts. This chain joins TRBV15 and TRBJ2-3; D is possibly TRBD2 (6 bases). Deletions cut 1 base from V and 4 bases from J, with 15 bases between. This CDR3 comprises 16 residues. In germline, CDR1 is LNHNV, CDR2 YYDKDF (reference sequence). The CDR3 bases are TGTGCCACCAGCAGAGCGGGAGAGGTGGTAGCAGATACGCAGTATTTT. Translating it yields CATSRAGEVVADTQYF. Together with reference TRBV15 and TRBJ2-3, the CDR3 gives the full variable domain: DAMVIQNPRYQVTQFGKPVTLSCSQTLNHNVMYWYQQKSSQAPKLLFHYYDKDFNNEADTPDNFQSRRPNTSFCFLDIRSPGLGDTAMYLCATSRAGEVVADTQYFGPGTRLTVL.

The chain links TRBV7-9 to TRBJ2-5; D remains unclear. The CDR3 contains 14 residues. Trimming removed 2 bases from V and 5 bases from J, with 12 bases in between. Per germline, CDR1 SEHNR and CDR2 FQNEAQ (reference sequence). The CDR3 nucleotides are TGTGCCAGCAGCTTAAATCGCCCGTCGGAGACCCAGTACTTC. This sequence encodes CASSLNRPSETQYF.

Ten or more counts support this clonotype. The chain carries TRBV12-3 or TRBV12-4 and TRBJ1-1; 8 positions match TRBD1. J gave up 1 base and V 8 bases, and 3 bases lay outside the gene matches. The CDR3 loop spans 13 amino acids. CDR3 nucleotide sequence: TGTGCCAGCGGACAGGGATCGAACACTGAAGCTTTCTTT. It specifies CASGQGSNTEAFF.

This clonotype has a handful of counts. This rearrangement joins TRBV10-3 to TRBJ2-2, with TRBD1 matching 12 bases. The CDR3 loop spans 15 amino acids. CDR1 ENHRY and CDR2 SYGVKD come from the germline V gene. With 4 bases clipped from V and 6 bases from J, the junction kept 3 bases outside the gene matches. The CDR3 spells CAISARDRGPGELFF. CDR3 bases: TGTGCCATCAGTGCCCGGGACAGGGGGCCCGGGGAGCTGTTTTTT.

This chain links TRBV20-1 with TRBJ2-7, with a tentative D call TRBD1 (5 bases). Trimming took off 6 bases at V and 1 base at J, with 10 bases between the two ends. The CDR3 consists of 12 residues. Germline V lookup: CDR1 DFQATT, CDR2 SNEGSKA (reference sequence). The DNA for the CDR3 is TGCAGTGCAAATACAGGTTCCTACGAGCAGTACTTC. This gives the protein CSANTGSYEQYF.

This clonotype was seen many times. This rearrangement joins TRBV6-1 to TRBJ1-6, with 10 nucleotides matching TRBD1. The V gene end was trimmed by 5 bases and the J gene end by 9 bases; junction bases not matched to a gene: 7. The germline gives CDR1 MNHNS, CDR2 SASEGT. The CDR3 extends over 15 amino acids. The CDR3 coding sequence is TGTGCCAGCAGTCCTAGGACAGGGGGTTCTTCACCCCTCCACTTT. Amino acids: CASSPRTGGSSPLHF.

This clonotype turned up a few times. The chain employs TRBV20-1 and TRBJ2-2; 13 bases agree with TRBD2. The trim removed 5 bases at V and 0 bases at J, leaving 3 bases unmatched. CDR3 length equals 16 residues. Germline values: CDR1 DFQATT, CDR2 SNEGSKA (reference sequence). The CDR3 region has the DNA TGCAGTGCTGCCGGGACTAGCGGGACGAACACCGGGGAGCTGTTTTTT. Amino acid sequence: CSAAGTSGTNTGELFF.

This clonotype was detected ten times or more. J is TRBJ2-7 and V is TRBV6-2 or TRBV6-3; 9 bases match TRBD2. The junction had 3 bases not matched to a gene; V was cut back by 6 bases and J by 6 bases. Germline V CDR1 and CDR2: MNHEY, SVGEGT. This CDR3 has 12 residues. The CDR3 DNA reads as TGTGCCAGCAGAGGACTAGCGTCCGAGCAGTACTTC. This encodes CASRGLASEQYF.

The gene calls are TRBV3-1 and TRBJ2-2; 9 nucleotides match TRBD1. Germline lookup yields CDR1 LGHDT and CDR2 YNNKEL (reference sequence). CDR3 size: 16 residues. Trimming at V came to 4 bases and at J to 4 bases, leaving 7 bases not matched to a gene. CDR3 coding DNA: TGTGCCAGCAGCCCACCGGGACAGGGTGGCACCGGGGAGCTGTTTTTT. Translation gives CASSPPGQGGTGELFF.

This clonotype was seen a handful of times. The rearrangement joins TRBV7-8 to TRBJ2-7, with D possibly TRBD2 on 6 matching bases. CDR1 is SGHVS, CDR2 FQNEAQ, per germline. Trimming removed 9 bases at V and 6 bases at J, with 27 bases between. This CDR3 has 16 amino acids. The CDR3 DNA reads as TGTGCCAGTAGTATAGATCCTGTTCAGGGACTCGTCGAGCAGTACTTC. This codes for CASSIDPVQGLVEQYF.

This clonotype was picked up one time. J is TRBJ2-1 and V is TRBV7-9, with a tentative D call TRBD2 (6 bases). V dropped 5 bases and J dropped 8 bases, with 19 bases sitting between them. Germline V gene lookup returns CDR1 SEHNR and CDR2 FQNEAQ (reference sequence). This CDR3 is built from 15 residues. Here the CDR3 reads CASSPSGGAGYEQFF. CDR3 nucleotides: TGTGCCAGCAGCCCCTCCGGCGGGGCGGGTTATGAGCAGTTCTTC.

This clonotype was recorded a few times. The V gene is TRBV20-1, the J gene TRBJ2-1, with D possibly TRBD2 on 6 matching bases. V was pared by 0 bases and J by 0 bases, with 18 bases between. The germline gives CDR1 DFQATT, CDR2 SNEGSKA (reference sequence). The CDR3 has 18 residues. The CDR3 spells CSAREISGFGRSYNEQFF. The CDR3, as DNA: TGCAGTGCTAGAGAAATCAGCGGGTTTGGACGCTCCTACAATGAGCAGTTCTTC.

V usage is TRBV20-1 and J usage is TRBJ2-1; 10 bases match TRBD2. CDR3 length: 14 amino acids. V lost 2 bases, J lost 5 bases, and 3 bases stayed unmatched. Germline assignment: CDR1 DFQATT and CDR2 SNEGSKA (reference sequence). The CDR3 region has the DNA TGCAGTGCTAGATTCACTAGCGGGAACAATGAGCAGTTCTTC. Translating gives CSARFTSGNNEQFF.

This clonotype was detected only a few times. The rearrangement joins TRBV9 to TRBJ2-3; tentatively, D is TRBD2 (6 bases). Germline loops: CDR1 SGDLS, CDR2 YYNGEE. V dropped 3 bases and J dropped 0 bases, with 14 bases sitting between them. The CDR3 sequence is 16 residues long. The CDR3: CASSGGTATSTDTQYF. CDR3 DNA sequence: TGTGCCAGCAGCGGCGGGACTGCCACTAGCACAGATACGCAGTATTTT. The complete variable domain, with remaining parts taken from reference TRBV9 and TRBJ2-3, reads DSGVTQTPKHLITATGQRVTLRCSPRSGDLSVYWYQQSLDQGLQFLIQYYNGEERAKGNILERFSAQQFPDLHSELNLSSLELGDSALYFCASSGGTATSTDTQYFGPGTRLTVL.